One sample yielded the 26 T cell receptor beta chains listed below, sequenced in a study of T-cell reconstitution after alpha-beta-depleted transplantation in children. During its preparation, the TCRbeta library received unique molecular identifiers. TCRdb processed the PCR reads anew with MiXCR; each CDR3 protein has one entry. This table has roughly 500,000 distinct CDR3 sequences, around 12% appearing once. Sample: PBMCs from the stem cell graft donor, taken from the stem cell graft. Receptors were obtained from a human donor who donated a stem cell graft to a child with combined immunodeficiency.

This chain connects TRBV9 to TRBJ2-7; 7 bases align to TRBD2. Trimming cost V 7 bases and J 0 bases; bases outside gene matches: 7. Germline CDR1 reads SGDLS; CDR2 reads YYNGEE. The CDR3 has 14 residues. The CDR3 sequence: CASGPGGNSYEQYF. The CDR3 DNA follows: TGTGCCAGCGGACCCGGGGGGAACTCCTACGAGCAGTACTTC.

The rearrangement uses TRBV29-1 and TRBJ2-2; 9 positions match TRBD2. Trimming cost V 4 bases and J 4 bases; bases outside gene matches: 4. The length of the CDR3 is 14 residues. Germline V CDR1 and CDR2: SQVTM, ANQGSEA. CDR3 in DNA: TGCAGCGTTGGAGCGGGAGGATCCACCGGGGAGCTGTTTTTT. This codes for CSVGAGGSTGELFF.

This clonotype was seen a few times. The chain recombines TRBV12-3 or TRBV12-4 with TRBJ2-4; a weak D match, TRBD2 (6 bases). CDR3 length: 13 amino acids. Trimming removed 5 bases at V and 6 bases at J, with 11 bases between. Here the CDR3 DNA reads TGTGCCAGCAGTGAACCGGGACTAAACATTCAGTACTTC. Translating gives CASSEPGLNIQYF.

This clonotype has a handful of counts. The chain uses TRBV12-3 or TRBV12-4 and TRBJ2-7; possibly TRBD1 or TRBD2 for D (5 bases each). The V end was cut by 4 bases, the J end by 7 bases, with 17 bases between. This CDR3 has 14 residues. DNA for the CDR3: TGTGCCAGCAGTTCGCTCAGCACAGAGGGGGAGCAGTACTTC. This sequence encodes CASSSLSTEGEQYF.

The count of this clonotype is one. The V call is TRBV4-3, the J call TRBJ2-5; D unclear. The CDR3 is made up of 13 amino acids. Trimming stripped 1 base from V and 5 bases from J, with 8 bases between. Germline lookup yields CDR1 LGHNA and CDR2 YSLEER. In DNA form, the CDR3 reads TGCGCCAGCAGCCAAGTCGTTTCGGAGACCCAGTACTTC. This codes for CASSQVVSETQYF.

This clonotype occurred a few times. The chain combines TRBV4-1 with TRBJ1-1; the D gene is possibly TRBD1 (6 bases). Trimming removed 2 bases from V and 3 bases from J, with 13 bases in between. This CDR3 has 15 amino acids. Germline-derived CDR1 and CDR2 are MGHRA and YSYEKL. CDR3 amino acids: CASSQKTGAYTEAFF. Here the CDR3 DNA reads TGCGCCAGCAGCCAAAAGACGGGGGCGTACACTGAAGCTTTCTTT.

This clonotype came up many times. J is TRBJ2-7 and V is TRBV29-1, with D perhaps TRBD1 (6 bases). The germline V and J ends were trimmed by 3 bases and 5 bases, with 17 bases remaining between them. The CDR3 totals 14 residues. CDR1 and CDR2 (germline): SQVTM, ANQGSEA. As DNA, the CDR3 is TGCAGCGTTGATAGCTCAGGGGTGGACAACGAGCAGTACTTC. It encodes CSVDSSGVDNEQYF.

This clonotype was recorded many times. The genes are TRBV12-3 or TRBV12-4 and TRBJ2-7, with 8 nucleotides matching TRBD2. Losses at the gene ends were 5 bases for V and 4 bases for J; bases not matched to a gene: 7. CDR3 length: 14 residues. Written as DNA, the CDR3 is TGTGCCAGCAGTCCCCGCCGGGAGGGGTACGAGCAGTACTTC. Its protein is CASSPRREGYEQYF.

This clonotype was seen at least ten times. This chain uses TRBV12-3 or TRBV12-4 with TRBJ2-3, with 7 positions matching TRBD2. V lost 3 bases to trimming and J lost 5 bases; unmatched junction nucleotides: 5. This CDR3 comprises 14 residues. The CDR3 here is CASSFNGRQDTQYF. Here the CDR3 DNA reads TGTGCCAGCAGTTTTAACGGGAGGCAAGATACGCAGTATTTT.

This clonotype was counted a few times. The chain couples TRBV6-2 or TRBV6-3 to TRBJ2-1; D not resolved. This CDR3 region has 15 residues. In germline, CDR1 is MNHEY, CDR2 SVGEGT. V was clipped by 4 bases and J by 0 bases, with 10 bases between them. The CDR3 spells CASSLVRTSYNEQFF. The CDR3 DNA sequence: TGTGCCAGCAGTTTGGTCAGGACCTCCTACAATGAGCAGTTCTTC.

This clonotype showed up just a few times. The rearrangement links TRBV7-8 to TRBJ2-1; 7 bases fit TRBD2. Germline V gene data show CDR1 as SGHVS and CDR2 as FQNEAQ. Trimming at V came to 2 bases and at J to 12 bases, leaving 4 bases not matched to a gene. The CDR3 runs 12 residues. CDR3 region: CASSLWGGTQFF. The CDR3 DNA reads TGTGCCAGCAGCTTATGGGGGGGAACGCAGTTCTTC.

Comment on this clonotype: A much larger clone is a single base away; this may be a read error. The genes are TRBV2 and TRBJ2-2; no clear D gene. CDR3 size: 12 residues. V was clipped by 7 bases and J by 1 base, with 4 bases between them. Germline loops: CDR1 SNHLY, CDR2 FYNNEI. The CDR3 spells CASKMNTGELFF. CDR3 in DNA: TGTGCCAGCAAAATGAACACCGGGGAGCTGTTTTTT.

The chain couples TRBV6-6 to TRBJ1-5; the D gene is possibly TRBD1 (6 bases). The germline CDR1 and CDR2 sequences are MNHNY and SVGAGI (reference sequence). V lost 6 bases to trimming and J lost 4 bases, with 10 bases between them. This CDR3 has 13 amino acids. The chain's CDR3 is CASSNRENQPQHF. CDR3 coding DNA: TGTGCCAGCAGCAACAGGGAAAATCAGCCCCAGCATTTT.

This clonotype was detected only a few times. The rearrangement joins TRBV4-2 to TRBJ2-1, with 8 nucleotides matching TRBD2. Trimming took 4 bases from V and 1 from J; bases not matched to a gene: 15. Looked up from germline, CDR1 is LGHNA and CDR2 is YNFKEQ. This CDR3 is built from 19 residues. DNA of the CDR3: TGTGCCAGCAGCCCCCTGGGAGCGGGAGTGCCTAGGTCCTACAATGAGCAGTTCTTC. Protein: CASSPLGAGVPRSYNEQFF.

At least ten counts were recorded for this clonotype. V and J are TRBV12-3 or TRBV12-4 and TRBJ2-3, with 8 positions matching TRBD2. The CDR3 covers 17 residues. V was clipped by 1 base and J by 4 bases; unmatched bases: 10. The CDR3 DNA reads TGTGCCAGCAGTTTAGATCCGGGAGGGCCTTCGGCAGATACGCAGTATTTT. Its protein is CASSLDPGGPSADTQYF.

The table lists this clonotype with many counts. At one boundary the junction diverges from the germline segment, which might be a read error. V and J are TRBV5-6 and TRBJ2-4; TRBD1 matches at 9 bases. Germline V gene sequence: CDR1 SGHDT, CDR2 YYEEEE. This CDR3 comprises 13 residues. The CDR3 here is CASSSQTPGQGIF. In DNA, the CDR3 is TGTGCCAGCAGCTCACAGACTCCGGGACAGGGTATCTTC.

The DNA for the CDR3 is TGTGCCAGCAGCTTAGGAGGATGGACAGACAATGTTAGGGGCTACACCTTC. Protein: CASSLGGWTDNVRGYTF. The chain carries TRBV11-1 and TRBJ1-2, with D possibly TRBD1 on 6 matching bases. Between the trimmed V and J ends, which lost 1 base and 8 bases, there was a span of 23 bases. Looked up from germline, CDR1 is SGHAT and CDR2 is FQDESV (reference sequence). This CDR3 is 17 amino acids long.

This clonotype showed up many times. This chain connects TRBV13 to TRBJ2-7; a possible D gene is TRBD2 (5 bases). V was pared by 1 base and J by 5 bases, with 9 bases between. CDR1 PRHDT and CDR2 FYEKMQ come from the germline V gene (reference sequence). The CDR3 spans 13 residues. For the CDR3, the DNA is TGTGCCAGCAGCTTAGCGGGAATCCACGAGCAGTACTTC. Its translation: CASSLAGIHEQYF.

This clonotype was counted only a few times. This chain connects TRBV11-3 to TRBJ2-2, with 7 bases that match TRBD1. There are 13 residues in the CDR3. Germline V gene sequence: CDR1 SGHNT, CDR2 YENEEA. The CDR3 DNA reads as TGTGCTGCAACCGGGACAGACACCGGGGAGCTGTTTTTT. This gives the protein CAATGTDTGELFF.

This clonotype was counted at least ten times. The J gene is TRBJ2-7, the V gene TRBV29-1; 9 bases align to TRBD1. Germline V gives CDR1 SQVTM, CDR2 ANQGSEA. With 4 bases clipped from V and 5 bases from J, the junction kept 3 bases outside the gene matches. This CDR3 spans 12 amino acids. The CDR3 is CSVVGQGNEQYF. The CDR3 region has the DNA TGCAGCGTTGTGGGACAGGGTAACGAGCAGTACTTC.

The chain has TRBV13 and TRBJ2-7; TRBD1 or TRBD2 may be the D gene (5 bases each). CDR1 is PRHDT and CDR2 is FYEKMQ in the germline V gene (reference sequence). The V end lost 5 bases, the J end lost 2 bases, and 16 bases lay between the germline ends. The CDR3 has 15 residues. DNA of the CDR3: TGTGCCAGCAGCCACAACCGGGACGGCCCCTACGAGCAGTACTTC. As protein: CASSHNRDGPYEQYF.

In its sample, this clonotype was seen many times. The chain is built from TRBV20-1 and TRBJ2-7, with TRBD1 matching over 7 bases. The ends lost 4 bases at V and 6 bases at J; junction bases unmatched: 15. CDR1 and CDR2 (germline): DFQATT, SNEGSKA (reference sequence). The CDR3 totals 15 residues. The CDR3: CSAIKPRDSPREQYF. DNA for the CDR3: TGCAGTGCTATAAAGCCCCGGGACAGTCCCCGCGAGCAGTACTTC.

This clonotype was seen only a few times. This sequence joins TRBV3-1 and TRBJ2-1, with TRBD1 as a possible D gene (6 bases). Germline CDR1 LGHDT, CDR2 YNNKEL (reference sequence). Trimming shortened V by 1 base and J by 9 bases, and 10 bases separated the two germline ends. CDR3 length equals 13 residues. CDR3 coding DNA: TGTGCCAGCAGCCAAGTTAGAGGGGGTGAGCAGTTCTTC. Its protein product is CASSQVRGGEQFF.

This clonotype was counted only a few times. This chain joins TRBV11-3 and TRBJ2-5; D is perhaps TRBD2 (6 bases). The CDR3 length is 15 residues. The V end was cut by 5 bases, the J end by 4 bases, with 17 bases between. Germline lookup yields CDR1 SGHNT and CDR2 YENEEA. This CDR3 is CASSPLTLGGETQYF. CDR3 in DNA: TGTGCCAGCAGCCCCTTGACCCTGGGGGGAGAGACCCAGTACTTC.

The sample holds a few counts of this clonotype. This chain joins TRBV6-2 or TRBV6-3 and TRBJ2-1, with 13 bases matching TRBD2. V lost 3 bases, J lost 2 bases, and 16 bases stayed unmatched. The CDR3 sequence is 21 residues long. Germline V gene sequence: CDR1 MNHEY, CDR2 SVGEGT. The CDR3 loop is CASSYRPPGLAGDSTYNEQFF. CDR3 bases: TGTGCCAGCAGTTATCGGCCCCCAGGACTAGCGGGAGATTCGACCTACAATGAGCAGTTCTTC.

Only one count was recorded for this clonotype. The chain carries TRBV30 and TRBJ2-7, with a possible D match to TRBD2 (6 bases). V shed 4 bases and J shed 0 bases, with 13 bases lying between them. The CDR3 runs 14 residues. Per germline, CDR1 GTSNPN and CDR2 SVGIG (reference sequence). The CDR3 loop is CAWNVLAGSYEQYF. For the CDR3, the DNA is TGTGCCTGGAACGTACTAGCAGGCTCCTACGAGCAGTACTTC. Supplemented by reference TRBV30 and TRBJ2-7, the full variable domain reads SQTIHQWPATLVQPVGSPLSLECTVEGTSNPNLYWYRQAAGRGLQLLFYSVGIGQISSEVPQNLSASRPQDRQFILSSKKLLLSDSGFYLCAWNVLAGSYEQYFGPGTRLTVT.